The rows below give T cell receptor beta chains drawn from one sample of a study of T-cell memory formation after mild COVID-19. MiXCR was run by TCRdb on the 5' RACE reads, yielding one entry per CDR3 protein. Found here are 300,000 or so distinct CDR3 sequences, roughly 15% of them singletons; the top ten hold more than 20%. The sample consisted of PBMCs or a T cell subset sorted from them (not recorded which). Receptors were obtained from a man aged 18-30 years who had mild COVID-19 (a few samples of this study predate the infection). Cell type and time point are not known. CDR3s include the opening cysteine and the closing phenylalanine or tryptophan. Fields, in order: D gene, clone size, J gene, V gene, CDR3 protein, CDR3 DNA. D genes are given only for firm matches. Rows may omit the clone size; those that give it use once, few, many or a size class.

- - TRBJ2-5 TRBV6-5 CASRGTGSSETQYF TGTGCCAGCAGGGGTACAGGGTCCTCCGAGACCCAGTACTTC
- few TRBJ1-1 TRBV4-1 CASSQLGRSWNTEAFF TGCGCCAGCAGCCAATTGGGGAGGTCGTGGAACACTGAAGCTTTCTTT
TRBD1 few TRBJ1-1 TRBV27 CASSREGTGYGRTEAFF TGTGCCAGCAGTAGGGAAGGGACAGGGTATGGTCGCACTGAAGCTTTCTTT
- many TRBJ2-5 TRBV12-3/TRBV12-4 CASSPGLQETQYF TGTGCCAGCAGTCCCGGACTCCAAGAGACCCAGTACTTC
TRBD1 - TRBJ1-2 TRBV5-1 CASSYQQGADYGYTF TGCGCCAGCAGCTATCAACAGGGGGCGGACTATGGCTACACCTTC
TRBD2 few TRBJ2-5 TRBV4-1 CASSQVGGGTETQYF TGCGCCAGCAGCCAGGTGGGGGGGGGAACAGAGACCCAGTACTTC
- - TRBJ1-2 TRBV11-2 CASSRARIYGDYTF TGTGCCAGCAGCCGAGCCCGGATATACGGGGACTACACCTTC
- - TRBJ2-1 TRBV18 CASSPLIREQFF TGTGCCAGCTCACCCCTCATAAGAGAGCAGTTCTTC
- - TRBJ1-5 TRBV6-2/TRBV6-3 CASSPPRPSPKPQHF TGTGCCAGCAGTCCTCCGAGGCCCTCCCCTAAGCCCCAGCATTTT
- - TRBJ2-3 TRBV7-2 CASSLASYWDTQYF TGTGCCAGCAGCTTAGCGTCGTACTGGGATACGCAGTATTTT
- few TRBJ1-6 TRBV7-8 CASSSGQFLAPLHF TGTGCCAGCAGCTCCGGACAGTTCTTGGCACCCCTCCACTTT
- - TRBJ2-1 TRBV5-1 CASRDNNEQFF TGCGCCAGCCGGGACAACAATGAGCAGTTCTTC
- - TRBJ1-5 TRBV7-2 CASSPQTTDGGPQHF TGTGCCAGCAGCCCCCAGACGACGGATGGAGGGCCCCAGCATTTT
- - TRBJ1-2 TRBV9 CASSVWGYGYTF TGTGCCAGCAGCGTTTGGGGCTATGGCTACACCTTC
- - TRBJ2-5 TRBV28 CASQTPLGGGETQYF TGTGCCAGCCAAACCCCCTTAGGGGGGGGGGAGACCCAGTACTTC
TRBD1 - TRBJ2-5 TRBV12-3/TRBV12-4 CASSSQGVQETQYF TGTGCCAGCAGTTCGCAGGGGGTCCAAGAGACCCAGTACTTC
- - TRBJ2-6 TRBV7-9 CASSPASGANVLTF TGTGCCAGCAGCCCAGCCTCTGGGGCCAACGTCCTGACTTTC
- few TRBJ2-7 TRBV29-1 CSVESPNRGGEGEQYF TGCAGCGTTGAATCCCCTAACCGAGGGGGGGAAGGCGAGCAGTACTTC
- few TRBJ1-1 TRBV7-6 CASSPFSGKLNTEAFF TGTGCCAGCAGCCCCTTTTCTGGGAAACTGAACACTGAAGCTTTCTTT
- few TRBJ1-1 TRBV11-2 CASSLREVSTEAFF TGTGCCAGCAGCTTACGGGAGGTGAGCACTGAAGCTTTCTTT
- few TRBJ1-5 TRBV4-3 CASSQDRNLGNQPQHF TGCGCCAGCAGCCAAGATAGAAATTTGGGCAATCAGCCCCAGCATTTT
- few TRBJ1-1 TRBV7-9 CASSEDGVLTEAFF TGTGCCAGCAGCGAGGACGGAGTATTGACTGAAGCTTTCTTT
- - TRBJ1-4 TRBV21-1 CASSKMDARTNEKLFF TGTGCCAGCAGCAAGATGGACGCCCGGACTAATGAAAAACTGTTTTTT
TRBD1 few TRBJ1-1 TRBV10-1 CASRGTDRDEAFF TGCGCCAGCAGGGGTACCGACAGGGATGAAGCTTTCTTT
- few TRBJ2-7 TRBV5-1 CASSWQGYEQYF TGCGCCAGCAGCTGGCAGGGCTACGAGCAGTACTTC
TRBD1 - TRBJ1-6 TRBV5-1 CASSGDSESPLHF TGCGCCAGCAGCGGGGACAGTGAGTCACCCCTCCACTTT
- - TRBJ2-5 TRBV4-2 CASSAQKGTDQETQYF TGTGCCAGCAGCGCCCAGAAAGGGACCGACCAAGAGACCCAGTACTTC
- once TRBJ2-7 TRBV18 CASSPSADLAYEQYF TGTGCCAGCTCACCCTCGGCCGACTTAGCCTACGAGCAGTACTTC
TRBD1 few TRBJ2-7 TRBV7-8 CASSLVAGGYSEQYF TGTGCCAGCAGCTTAGTGGCAGGGGGTTACTCTGAGCAGTACTTC
- few TRBJ2-5 TRBV29-1 CSAWRGLQETQYF TGCAGCGCCTGGAGGGGGCTCCAAGAGACCCAGTACTTC
- - TRBJ2-3 TRBV7-3 CASSLQGNGADTQYF TGTGCCAGCAGCCTACAGGGAAACGGGGCAGATACGCAGTATTTT
TRBD1 few TRBJ1-2 TRBV5-1 CASSLPGQILDGYTF TGCGCCAGCAGCCTTCCGGGACAGATATTAGATGGCTACACCTTC
- - TRBJ1-1 TRBV4-1 CASSRKARGVVEGMNTEAFF TGCGCCAGCAGCCGCAAAGCCCGGGGAGTCGTTGAAGGAATGAACACTGAAGCTTTCTTT
TRBD2 many TRBJ2-5 TRBV7-9 CASSLPSGQETQYF TGTGCCAGCAGCTTACCTAGCGGCCAAGAGACCCAGTACTTC
- many TRBJ2-3 TRBV27 CASRINPLASTQYF TGTGCCAGCAGAATAAACCCCTTGGCGTCTACGCAGTATTTT
- - TRBJ1-5 TRBV24-1 CATSDITGSSNQPQHF TGTGCCACCAGTGATATCACCGGGAGCTCCAATCAGCCCCAGCATTTT
TRBD1 - TRBJ2-4 TRBV13 CASSLEGQGANIQYF TGTGCCAGCAGCTTAGAGGGACAGGGGGCAAACATTCAGTACTTC
TRBD1 few TRBJ2-7 TRBV18 CASSPSRDRGEEQYF TGTGCCAGCTCACCGTCCCGGGACAGGGGCGAGGAGCAGTACTTC
TRBD1 - TRBJ1-4 TRBV12-3/TRBV12-4 CASSWTGVGEKLFF TGTGCCAGCAGCTGGACAGGGGTCGGTGAAAAACTGTTTTTT
TRBD2 few TRBJ2-3 TRBV25-1 CASSGRGGANTQYF TGTGCCAGCAGTGGACGCGGGGGGGCAAATACGCAGTATTTT
TRBD1 - TRBJ1-2 TRBV4-1 CASSRATGDNYGYTF TGCGCCAGCAGTAGGGCGACAGGGGATAACTATGGCTACACCTTC
TRBD2 - TRBJ2-1 TRBV7-8 CASSLVGTRIHEQFF TGTGCCAGCAGCTTAGTAGGGACTAGGATCCATGAGCAGTTCTTC